A selection of T cell receptor beta chains follows, all from one sample in a study of identical twins. Each CDR3 protein is one row after TCRdb ran MiXCR on the 5' RACE reads. The data hold 1.5 million to 2 million distinct CDR3 sequences, with about 32% observed a single time. Sequences were obtained from cord blood. These TCRs come from a newborn girl in good health. Each CDR3 is given with its conserved first and last residue. Each record gives: D gene, V gene, CDR3 length, J gene, clone size, CDR3 protein, CDR3 DNA. A D gene is named only where the DNA matches it firmly. Rows give clone size only sometimes, using once, few, many, or a class for an expanded clone.

>TRBD2|TRBV3-1|17|TRBJ2-3|-
CANSQEGLAGETDTQYF
TGTGCCAACAGCCAAGAGGGACTAGCGGGAGAAACAGATACGCAGTATTTT
>-|TRBV12-3/TRBV12-4|16|TRBJ2-5|-
CASSPNLLGSRNEQYF
TGTGCCAGCAGCCCAAACCTTCTAGGGTCGAGAAATGAGCAGTACTTC
>-|TRBV19|13|TRBJ2-7|-
CASVDWKNNEQYF
TGTGCCAGTGTGGACTGGAAAAACAATGAGCAGTACTTC
>-|TRBV29-1|12|TRBJ2-4|many
CSVEETANIQYF
TGCAGCGTTGAAGAAACGGCAAACATTCAGTACTTC
>-|TRBV15|15|TRBJ1-1|-
CATSRASGMNTEAFF
TGTGCCACCAGCAGAGCATCAGGGATGAACACTGAAGCTTTCTTT
>TRBD2|TRBV20-1|16|TRBJ2-7|-
CSASSQTSGPYNEQYF
TGCAGTGCTAGTAGTCAAACTAGCGGGCCCTACAATGAGCAGTACTTC
>-|TRBV9|17|TRBJ1-1|few
CASSVWRTAPMNTEAFF
TGTGCCAGCAGCGTATGGCGGACTGCCCCAATGAACACTGAAGCTTTCTTT
>-|TRBV2|11|TRBJ2-7|-
CASSEIVEQYF
TGTGCCAGCAGTGAAATTGTCGAGCAGTACTTC
>-|TRBV12-3/TRBV12-4|12|TRBJ1-2|few
CASSAGVLGYTF
TGTGCCAGCAGTGCTGGGGTCTTGGGCTACACCTTC
>-|TRBV7-7|16|TRBJ2-2|-
CASSLGRERNTGELFF
TGTGCTAGCAGCTTGGGGCGGGAACGGAACACCGGGGAGCTGTTTTTT
>-|TRBV18|17|TRBJ2-1|-
CASSPPQRGSSYNEQFF
TGTGCCAGCTCACCACCGCAGAGGGGGAGCTCCTACAATGAGCAGTTCTTC
>-|TRBV30|13|TRBJ1-1|few
CAWSVLGNTEAFF
TGTGCCTGGAGTGTACTCGGGAACACTGAAGCTTTCTTT
>-|TRBV10-1|15|TRBJ2-4|-
CASSESMVAKNIQYF
TGCGCCAGCAGTGAGTCGATGGTGGCCAAAAACATTCAGTACTTC
>-|TRBV29-1|13|TRBJ1-2|many
CSVEGGARHGYTF
TGCAGCGTTGAAGGCGGGGCGCGCCATGGCTACACCTTC
>-|TRBV3-1|15|TRBJ2-3|few
CASGYSLSSTDTQYF
TGTGCCAGCGGGTACTCCCTCTCTAGCACAGATACGCAGTATTTT
>-|TRBV12-3/TRBV12-4|13|TRBJ2-5|-
CASSFFRGETQYF
TGTGCCAGCAGTTTCTTTCGGGGGGAGACCCAGTACTTC
>TRBD1|TRBV7-2|15|TRBJ1-6|few
CASSAGQGYNSPLHF
TGTGCCAGCAGTGCTGGACAGGGCTATAATTCACCCCTCCACTTT
>TRBD1|TRBV25-1|15|TRBJ2-5|few
CASRSGQGSQETQYF
TGTGCCAGCAGATCGGGACAGGGGAGCCAAGAGACCCAGTACTTC
>-|TRBV3-1|14|TRBJ2-7|-
CASSPRSALYEQYF
TGTGCCAGCAGCCCTCGATCGGCCCTCTACGAGCAGTACTTC
>-|TRBV27|17|TRBJ2-1|-
CASSPHIPWATYNEQFF
TGTGCCAGCAGTCCCCATATCCCGTGGGCAACCTACAATGAGCAGTTCTTC
>-|TRBV6-6|11|TRBJ1-6|few
CASQRDSPLHF
TGTGCCAGTCAAAGGGATTCACCCCTCCACTTT
>-|TRBV7-9|18|TRBJ2-1|-
CASSLPSQGKITYNEQFF
TGTGCCAGCAGCTTGCCCTCACAGGGAAAAATAACCTACAATGAGCAGTTCTTC
>-|TRBV27|12|TRBJ2-7|-
CASSPHYNEQYF
TGTGCCAGCAGTCCGCACTACAATGAGCAGTACTTC
>-|TRBV28|13|TRBJ2-7|-
CASGPRGSYEQYF
TGTGCCAGCGGTCCACGGGGCTCCTACGAGCAGTACTTC
>TRBD1|TRBV20-1|14|TRBJ1-5|-
CSASMTGADQPQHF
TGCAGTGCTAGTATGACAGGGGCAGATCAGCCCCAGCATTTT
>TRBD1|TRBV12-3/TRBV12-4|22|TRBJ1-3|-
CASSFRIWGQASPTISGNTIYF
TGTGCCAGCAGTTTTCGGATTTGGGGACAGGCCTCACCTACGATCTCTGGAAACACCATATATTTT
>TRBD2|TRBV5-1|16|TRBJ2-7|few
CASSLGGTSAYNEQYF
TGCGCCAGCAGCTTGGGTGGGACTAGCGCTTACAATGAGCAGTACTTC
>-|TRBV10-3|9|TRBJ1-5|-
CASKQPQHF
TGTGCCAGTAAACAGCCCCAGCATTTT
>-|TRBV29-1|13|TRBJ2-7|-
CSVATRLSYEQYF
TGCAGCGTTGCGACGAGGCTATCCTACGAGCAGTACTTC
>TRBD1|TRBV6-5|16|TRBJ2-7|once
CASSRARQGDIYEQYF
TGTGCCAGCAGCAGGGCCCGACAGGGAGACATATACGAGCAGTACTTC
>TRBD2|TRBV29-1|11|TRBJ2-5|many
CSVAREITQYF
TGCAGCGTTGCGCGGGAGATAACCCAGTACTTC
>-|TRBV20-1|8|TRBJ2-1|few
CSGNEQFF
TGCAGCGGCAATGAGCAGTTCTTC
>TRBD2|TRBV12-3/TRBV12-4|12|TRBJ2-1|-
CASSLGLAGQFF
TGTGCCAGCAGTTTGGGACTAGCGGGGCAGTTCTTC
>-|TRBV9|18|TRBJ2-5|-
CASSVGWGVEGNYNEQYF
TGTGCCAGCAGCGTTGGTTGGGGGGTGGAGGGTAACTACAATGAGCAGTACTTC
>TRBD2|TRBV5-1|16|TRBJ2-3|-
CASSSTPGLAEDTQYF
TGCGCCAGCAGCTCGACCCCGGGACTAGCGGAGGATACGCAGTATTTT
>TRBD2|TRBV4-2|21|TRBJ2-6|few
CASSQGPGLAVSSSGANVLTF
TGTGCCAGCAGCCAAGGACCGGGACTAGCGGTCTCGAGCTCTGGGGCCAACGTCCTGACTTTC
>-|TRBV12-3/TRBV12-4|14|TRBJ2-5|-
CASSLRLYQDTQYF
TGTGCCAGCAGTTTAAGACTTTACCAAGACACCCAGTACTTC
>TRBD2|TRBV4-1|17|TRBJ2-2|-
CASSQDSGLAGTGELFF
TGCGCCAGCAGCCAAGATAGCGGACTAGCGGGCACCGGGGAGCTGTTTTTT
>TRBD2|TRBV11-2|17|TRBJ2-7|-
CASSPGFRASGYNEQYF
TGTGCCAGCAGTCCCGGGTTTCGGGCTAGCGGATACAATGAGCAGTACTTC
>-|TRBV6-2/TRBV6-3|15|TRBJ2-5|few
CASSYRSGYQETQYF
TGTGCCAGCAGTTACAGAAGCGGGTACCAAGAGACCCAGTACTTC
>-|TRBV3-1|13|TRBJ2-5|few
CASSQAGTETQYF
TGTGCCAGCAGCCAAGCGGGTACGGAGACCCAGTACTTC
>TRBD2|TRBV20-1|16|TRBJ2-1|-
CSAITTTSGSYNERFF
TGCAGTGCCATAACTACGACTAGCGGGAGTTACAATGAGCGGTTCTTC
>TRBD2|TRBV5-5|18|TRBJ2-1|few
CASSPWTSGGTSYNEQFF
TGTGCCAGCAGCCCGTGGACTAGCGGGGGAACGTCCTACAATGAGCAGTTCTTC
>TRBD1|TRBV9|16|TRBJ1-2|-
CASSPGTGGAFYGYTF
TGTGCCAGCAGCCCCGGGACAGGGGGCGCTTTCTATGGCTACACCTTC
>-|TRBV7-2|13|TRBJ2-5|few
CASSLDSGFTQYF
TGTGCCAGCAGCTTAGATTCCGGGTTCACCCAGTACTTC
>-|TRBV9|15|TRBJ1-2|few
CASSVASGVYYGYTF
TGTGCCAGCAGCGTAGCTTCGGGGGTTTACTATGGCTACACCTTC
>-|TRBV20-1|10|TRBJ1-4|-
CSASYEKLFF
TGCAGTGCTAGTTACGAAAAACTGTTTTTT
>-|TRBV12-3/TRBV12-4|12|TRBJ2-7|many
CASSTGVYEQYF
TGTGCCAGCAGTACGGGAGTCTACGAGCAGTACTTC